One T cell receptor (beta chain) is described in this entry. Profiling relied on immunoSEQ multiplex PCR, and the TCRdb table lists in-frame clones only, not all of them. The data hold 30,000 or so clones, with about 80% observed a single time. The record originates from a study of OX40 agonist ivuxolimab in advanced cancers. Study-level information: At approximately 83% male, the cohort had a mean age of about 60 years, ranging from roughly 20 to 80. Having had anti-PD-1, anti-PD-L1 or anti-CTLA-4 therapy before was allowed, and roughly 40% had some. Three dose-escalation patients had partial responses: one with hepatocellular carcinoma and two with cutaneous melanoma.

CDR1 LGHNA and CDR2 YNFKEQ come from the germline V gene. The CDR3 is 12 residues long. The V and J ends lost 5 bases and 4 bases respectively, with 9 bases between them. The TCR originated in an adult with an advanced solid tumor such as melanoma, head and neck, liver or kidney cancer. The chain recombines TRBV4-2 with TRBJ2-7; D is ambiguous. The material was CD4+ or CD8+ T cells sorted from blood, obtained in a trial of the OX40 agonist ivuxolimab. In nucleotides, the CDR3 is TGTGCCAGCAGCTTGGCAGGATACGAGCAGTACTTC. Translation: CASSLAGYEQYF.